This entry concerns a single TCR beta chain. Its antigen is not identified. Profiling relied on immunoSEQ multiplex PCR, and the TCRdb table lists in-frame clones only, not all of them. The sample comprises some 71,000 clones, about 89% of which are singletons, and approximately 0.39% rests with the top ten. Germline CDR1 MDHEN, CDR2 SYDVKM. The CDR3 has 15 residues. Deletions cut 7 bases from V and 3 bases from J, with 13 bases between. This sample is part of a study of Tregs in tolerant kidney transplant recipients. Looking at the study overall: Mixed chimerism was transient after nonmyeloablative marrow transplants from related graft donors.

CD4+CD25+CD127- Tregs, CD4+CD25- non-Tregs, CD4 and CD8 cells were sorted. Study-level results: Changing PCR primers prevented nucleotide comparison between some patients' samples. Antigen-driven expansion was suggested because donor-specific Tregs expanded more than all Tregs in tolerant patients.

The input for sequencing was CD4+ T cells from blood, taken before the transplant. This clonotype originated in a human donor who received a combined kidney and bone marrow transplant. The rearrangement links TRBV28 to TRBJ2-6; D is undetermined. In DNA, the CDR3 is TGTGCCAGCACCCGCCGCAGTGTTGGGGCCAACGTCCTGACTTTC. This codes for CASTRRSVGANVLTF.